This entry describes one T cell receptor (beta chain). These data come from a study of T cell changes during pregnancy in multiple sclerosis. TCRdb keeps only in-frame clones here, not all; method: immunoSEQ multiplex PCR. The data show around 56,000 clones, with roughly nine tenths seen just once and around 0.38% held by the top ten. The sample consisted of CD4+ T cells from peripheral blood mononuclear cells, taken in the third trimester of pregnancy. The source of this sequence is a female donor with multiple sclerosis, enrolled in a pregnancy study.

CDR3 residues: CASSASTRLANEQFF. For the CDR3, the DNA is TGTGCCAGCAGCGCGAGCACGAGGCTAGCGAACGAGCAGTTCTTC. V usage is TRBV13 and J usage is TRBJ2-1, with D perhaps TRBD2 (6 bases). CDR1 is PRHDT and CDR2 is FYEKMQ in the germline V gene (reference sequence). The CDR3 sequence is 15 residues long. Trimming took off 5 bases at V and 10 bases at J, with 21 bases between the two ends. Supplemented by reference TRBV13 and TRBJ2-1, the full variable domain reads AAGVIQSPRHLIKEKRETATLKCYPIPRHDTVYWYQQGPGQDPQFLISFYEKMQSDKGSIPDRFSAQQFSDYHSELNMSSLELGDSALYFCASSASTRLANEQFFGPGTRLTVL.